This TCR beta chain was retrieved from a study of cytomegalovirus exposure and HLA in healthy donors. Repertoires were generated with immunoSEQ multiplex PCR, while TCRdb's copy carries only in-frame clones and drops some. The sample records 120,000 to 150,000 clones, approximately 90% being singletons. V shed 5 bases and J shed 2 bases, with 9 bases lying between them. Germline V gene data show CDR1 as LNHDA and CDR2 as SQIVND (reference sequence). This CDR3 is built from 13 residues. Specimen: PBMCs. The rearrangement links TRBV19 to TRBJ1-1; D gene ambiguous. This TCR derives from a man between 18 and 35 years old in good health and CMV-seronegative. The CDR3 region has the DNA TGTGCCAGTAGTTCGAGTGAAAACACTGAAGCTTTCTTT. Amino acid sequence: CASSSSENTEAFF.